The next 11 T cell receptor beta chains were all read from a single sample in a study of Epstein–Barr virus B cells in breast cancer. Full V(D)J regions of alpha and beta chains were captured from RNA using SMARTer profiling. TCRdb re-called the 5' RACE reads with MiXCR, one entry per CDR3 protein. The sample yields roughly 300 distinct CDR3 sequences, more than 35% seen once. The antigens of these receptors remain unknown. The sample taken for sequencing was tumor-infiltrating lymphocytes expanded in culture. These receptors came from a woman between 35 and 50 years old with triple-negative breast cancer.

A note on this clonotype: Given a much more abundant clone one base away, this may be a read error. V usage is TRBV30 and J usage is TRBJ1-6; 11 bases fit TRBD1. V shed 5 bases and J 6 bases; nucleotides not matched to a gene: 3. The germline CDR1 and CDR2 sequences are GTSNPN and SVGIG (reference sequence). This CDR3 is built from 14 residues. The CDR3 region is CAWGGTGGNSPLHF. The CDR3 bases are TGTGCCTGGGGTGGGACAGGGGGTAATTCACCCCTCCACTTT. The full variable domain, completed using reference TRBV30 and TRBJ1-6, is SQTIHQWPATLVQPVGSPLSLECTVEGTSNPNLYWYRQAAGRGLQLLFYSVGIGQISSEVPQNLSASRPQDRQFILSSKKLLLSDSGFYLCAWGGTGGNSPLHFGNGTRLTVT.

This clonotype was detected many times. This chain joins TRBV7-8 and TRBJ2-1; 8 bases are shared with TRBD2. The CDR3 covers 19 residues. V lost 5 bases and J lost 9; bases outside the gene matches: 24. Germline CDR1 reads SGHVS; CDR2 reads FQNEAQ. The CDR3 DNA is TGTGCCAGCAGCCCCCGGGGGGGGCGGGGGGCCGATCGTGTTGGTGAGCAGTTCTTC. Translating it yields CASSPRGGRGADRVGEQFF.

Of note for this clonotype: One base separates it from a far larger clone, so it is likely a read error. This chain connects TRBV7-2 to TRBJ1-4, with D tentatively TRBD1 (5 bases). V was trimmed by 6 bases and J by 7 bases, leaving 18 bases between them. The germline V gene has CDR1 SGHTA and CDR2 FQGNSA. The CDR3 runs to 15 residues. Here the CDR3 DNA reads TGTGCCAGCAGTTTATCGTTGTCAGGGTTTGAAAAACTGTTTTTT. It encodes CASSLSLSGFEKLFF.

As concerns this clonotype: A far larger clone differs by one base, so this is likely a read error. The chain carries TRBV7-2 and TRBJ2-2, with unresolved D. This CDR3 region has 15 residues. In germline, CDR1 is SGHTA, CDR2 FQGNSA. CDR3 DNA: TGCGCCGGCAGCTTGGAGCCTTTGAACACCGGGGAGCTGTTTTTT. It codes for CAGSLEPLNTGELFF.

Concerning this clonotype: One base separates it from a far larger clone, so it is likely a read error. The CDR3 coding sequence is TGTGCCAGCAGCCTCCTGGGCGAGCAGTTCTTC. It translates to CASSLLGEQFF. V is TRBV27 and J is TRBJ2-1; D remains unclear. V lost 6 bases, J lost 10 bases, and 10 bases lay in between. The CDR3 has 11 amino acids. The germline V gene has CDR1 MNHEY and CDR2 SMNVEV (reference sequence).

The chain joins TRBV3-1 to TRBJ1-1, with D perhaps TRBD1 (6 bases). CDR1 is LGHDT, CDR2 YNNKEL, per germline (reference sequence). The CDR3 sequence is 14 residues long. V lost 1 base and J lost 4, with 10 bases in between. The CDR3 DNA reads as TGTGCCAGCAGCCAAGTGGGGGCGGTCACTGAAGCTTTCTTT. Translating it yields CASSQVGAVTEAFF.

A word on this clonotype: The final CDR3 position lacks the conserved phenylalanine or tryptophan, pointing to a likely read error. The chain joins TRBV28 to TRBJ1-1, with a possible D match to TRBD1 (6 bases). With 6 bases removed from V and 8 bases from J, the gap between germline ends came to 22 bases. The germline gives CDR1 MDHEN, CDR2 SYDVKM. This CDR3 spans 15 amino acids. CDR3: CASRFSSRGREEAFC. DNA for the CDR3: TGTGCCAGCAGGTTTTCCTCCCGGGGGCGCGAGGAAGCTTTCTGT.

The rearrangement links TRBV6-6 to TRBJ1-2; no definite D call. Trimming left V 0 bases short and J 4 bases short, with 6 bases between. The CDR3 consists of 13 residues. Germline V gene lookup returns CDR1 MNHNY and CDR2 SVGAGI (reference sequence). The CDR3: CASSYSRLYGYTF. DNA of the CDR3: TGTGCCAGCAGTTACTCCAGACTCTATGGCTACACCTTC.

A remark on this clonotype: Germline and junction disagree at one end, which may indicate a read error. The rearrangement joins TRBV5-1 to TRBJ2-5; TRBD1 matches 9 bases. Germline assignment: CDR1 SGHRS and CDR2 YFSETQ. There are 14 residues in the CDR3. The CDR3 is CACSSGTGSHEQYF. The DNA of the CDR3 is TGCGCCTGCAGCTCCGGGACAGGGTCGCATGAGCAGTACTTC.

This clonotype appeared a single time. The CDR3, as DNA: TGTGCCAGCAGCTTAGGAGTCGGGACCTATGGCTACACCTTC. It specifies CASSLGVGTYGYTF. The chain recombines TRBV7-2 with TRBJ1-2; D might be TRBD1 (5 bases). Trimming removed 1 base from V and 4 bases from J, with 10 bases in between. CDR1 SGHTA and CDR2 FQGNSA come from the germline V gene. The CDR3 totals 14 residues.

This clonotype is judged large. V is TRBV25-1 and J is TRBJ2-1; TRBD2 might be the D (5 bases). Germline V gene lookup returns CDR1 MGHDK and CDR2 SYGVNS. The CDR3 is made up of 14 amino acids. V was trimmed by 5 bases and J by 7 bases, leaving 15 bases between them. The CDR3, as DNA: TGTGCCAGCAGTCTCGGGGTCCAGAGGAATGAGCAGTTCTTC. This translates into CASSLGVQRNEQFF.